This entry is about one T cell receptor (beta chain). The study recruited people aged about 18 to 89 years across roughly 25 US areas. These data are taken from a study of blood T cell repertoires in COVID-19. Across the study: Sites across the United States, Italy and Spain contributed samples from acute and convalescent COVID-19. Sources were T cells, B-cell-depleted T cells, or PBMCs; the material itself was cDNA or gDNA.

The length of the CDR3 is 15 residues. The ends were cut back, 5 bases at V and 0 bases at J, with 12 bases in the middle. CDR1 is SGHRS and CDR2 is YFSETQ in the germline V gene. Measured with immunoSEQ multiplex PCR; TCRdb has only the in-frame clones, and not every one. Of some 350,000 clones detected, 88% appear once; the ten largest clones hold 5%. The clonotype originates from a man aged 25 to 45 who had recovered from COVID-19. The specimen sequenced was PBMCs or T cells enriched from blood (not recorded which). This sequence joins TRBV5-1 and TRBJ1-3; D unclear. DNA of the CDR3: TGCGCCAGCAGTCCGGTACGGAGCTCTGGAAACACCATATATTTT. The encoded protein is CASSPVRSSGNTIYF.